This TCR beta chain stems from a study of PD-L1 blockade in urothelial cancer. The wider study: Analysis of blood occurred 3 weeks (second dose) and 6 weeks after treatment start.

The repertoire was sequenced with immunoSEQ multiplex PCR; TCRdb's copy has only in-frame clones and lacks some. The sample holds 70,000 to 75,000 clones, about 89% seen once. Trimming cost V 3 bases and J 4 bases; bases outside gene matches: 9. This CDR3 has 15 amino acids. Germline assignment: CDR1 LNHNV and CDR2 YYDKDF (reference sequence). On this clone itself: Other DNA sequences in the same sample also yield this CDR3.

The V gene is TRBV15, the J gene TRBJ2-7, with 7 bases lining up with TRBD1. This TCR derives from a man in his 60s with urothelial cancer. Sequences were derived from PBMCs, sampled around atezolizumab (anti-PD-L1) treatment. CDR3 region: CATSRLRDRDYEQYF. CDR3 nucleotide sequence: TGTGCCACCAGCAGGCTCCGGGACAGAGATTACGAGCAGTACTTC.